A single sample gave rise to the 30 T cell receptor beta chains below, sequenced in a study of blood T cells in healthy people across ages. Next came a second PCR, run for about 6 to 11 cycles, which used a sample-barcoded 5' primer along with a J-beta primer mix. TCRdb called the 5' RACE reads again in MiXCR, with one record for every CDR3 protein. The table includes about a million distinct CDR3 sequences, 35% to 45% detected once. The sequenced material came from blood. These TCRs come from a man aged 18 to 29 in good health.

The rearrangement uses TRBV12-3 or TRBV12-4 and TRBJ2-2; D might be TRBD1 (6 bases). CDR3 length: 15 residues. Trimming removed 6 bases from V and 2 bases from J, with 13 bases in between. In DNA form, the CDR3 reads TGTGCCAGCAGCCTAGGACAGTCTAACACCGGGGAGCTGTTTTTT. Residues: CASSLGQSNTGELFF.

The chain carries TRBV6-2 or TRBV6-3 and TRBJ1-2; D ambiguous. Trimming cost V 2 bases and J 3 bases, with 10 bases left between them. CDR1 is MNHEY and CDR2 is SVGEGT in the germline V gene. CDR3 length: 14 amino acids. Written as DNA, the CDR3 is TGTGCCAGCAGTTACCCTGACGGATACTATGGCTACACCTTC. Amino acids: CASSYPDGYYGYTF.

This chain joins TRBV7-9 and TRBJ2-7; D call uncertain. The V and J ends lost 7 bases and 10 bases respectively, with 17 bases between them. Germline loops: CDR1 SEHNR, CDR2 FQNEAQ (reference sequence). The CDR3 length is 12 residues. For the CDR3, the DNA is TGTGCCAGCACCTTCCCCCGAGGCACTCAGTACTTC. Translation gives CASTFPRGTQYF. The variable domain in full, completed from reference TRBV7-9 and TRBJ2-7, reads DTGVSQNPRHKITKRGQNVTFRCDPISEHNRLYWYRQTLGQGPEFLTYFQNEAQLEKSRLLSDRFSAERPKGSFSTLEIQRTEQGDSAMYLCASTFPRGTQYFGPGTRLTVT.

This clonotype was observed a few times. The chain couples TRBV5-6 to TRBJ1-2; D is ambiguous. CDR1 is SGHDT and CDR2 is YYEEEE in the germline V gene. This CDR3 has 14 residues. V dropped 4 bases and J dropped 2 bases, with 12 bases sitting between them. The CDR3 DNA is TGTGCCAGCAGCGTCGGACGGAGAAACTATGGCTACACCTTC. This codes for CASSVGRRNYGYTF.

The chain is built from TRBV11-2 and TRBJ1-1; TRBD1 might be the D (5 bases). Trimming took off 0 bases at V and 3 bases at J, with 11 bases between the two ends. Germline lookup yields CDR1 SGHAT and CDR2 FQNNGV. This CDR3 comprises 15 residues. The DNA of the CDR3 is TGTGCCAGCAGCTTAGAGCACTTAGGGGACACTGAAGCTTTCTTT. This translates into CASSLEHLGDTEAFF.

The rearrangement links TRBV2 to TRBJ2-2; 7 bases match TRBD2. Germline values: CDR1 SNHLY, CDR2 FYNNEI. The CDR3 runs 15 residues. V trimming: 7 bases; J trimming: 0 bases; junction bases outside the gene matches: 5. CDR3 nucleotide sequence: TGTGCCAGCACGTACGGGAGGACGAACACCGGGGAGCTGTTTTTT. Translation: CASTYGRTNTGELFF.

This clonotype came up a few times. The CDR3 is CSAAVRGYEQYF. The DNA of the CDR3 is TGCAGTGCTGCCGTTCGGGGCTACGAGCAGTACTTC. The genes are TRBV20-1 and TRBJ2-7, with D maybe TRBD2 (5 bases). This CDR3 has 12 residues. Germline lookup yields CDR1 DFQATT and CDR2 SNEGSKA (reference sequence). The ends were cut back, 5 bases at V and 3 bases at J, with 11 bases in the middle.

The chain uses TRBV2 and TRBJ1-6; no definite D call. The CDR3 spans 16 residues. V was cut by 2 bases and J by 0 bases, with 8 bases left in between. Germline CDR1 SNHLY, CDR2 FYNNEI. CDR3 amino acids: CASSELQSSYNSPLHF. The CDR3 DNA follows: TGTGCCAGCAGTGAACTACAGAGCTCCTATAATTCACCCCTCCACTTT.

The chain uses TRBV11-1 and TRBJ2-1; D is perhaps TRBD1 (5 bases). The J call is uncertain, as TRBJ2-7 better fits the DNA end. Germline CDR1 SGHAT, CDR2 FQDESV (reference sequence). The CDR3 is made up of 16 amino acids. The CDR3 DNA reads TGTGCCAGCAGCGCACATAGGGGTAGTGCCTACAATGAGCAGTACTTC. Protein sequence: CASSAHRGSAYNEQYF.

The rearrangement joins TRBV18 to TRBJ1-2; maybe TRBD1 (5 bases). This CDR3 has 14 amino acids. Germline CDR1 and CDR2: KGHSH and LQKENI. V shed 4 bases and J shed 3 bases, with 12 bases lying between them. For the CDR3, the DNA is TGTGCCAGCTCACGACGGGACGGCCACTATGGCTACACCTTC. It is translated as CASSRRDGHYGYTF.

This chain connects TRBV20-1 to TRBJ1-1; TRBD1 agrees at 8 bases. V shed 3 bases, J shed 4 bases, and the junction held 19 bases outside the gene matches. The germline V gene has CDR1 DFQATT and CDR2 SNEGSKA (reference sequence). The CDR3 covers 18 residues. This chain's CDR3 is CSASGSQTGASWITEAFF. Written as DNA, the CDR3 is TGCAGTGCTAGTGGATCCCAGACAGGGGCGAGTTGGATCACTGAAGCTTTCTTT.

CDR3: CSATGGTGNTIYF. In DNA form, the CDR3 reads TGCAGCGCCACGGGAGGGACTGGAAACACCATATATTTT. The chain links TRBV29-1 to TRBJ1-3; the D is unclear. V lost 7 bases, J lost 2 bases, and 12 bases lay in between. The CDR3 spans 13 residues. Germline-derived CDR1 and CDR2 are SQVTM and ANQGSEA.

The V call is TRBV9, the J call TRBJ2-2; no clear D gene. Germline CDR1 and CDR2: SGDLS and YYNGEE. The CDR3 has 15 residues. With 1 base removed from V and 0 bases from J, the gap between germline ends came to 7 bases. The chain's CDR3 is CASSVSPANTGELFF. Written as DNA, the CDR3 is TGTGCCAGCAGCGTATCCCCAGCGAACACCGGGGAGCTGTTTTTT.

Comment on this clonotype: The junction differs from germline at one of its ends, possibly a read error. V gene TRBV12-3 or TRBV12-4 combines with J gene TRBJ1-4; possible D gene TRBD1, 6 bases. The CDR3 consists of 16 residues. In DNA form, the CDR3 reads TGTGCCGGCAGTTTAGCCTGGGACAAACAGAATGAAAAACTGTTTTTT. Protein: CAGSLAWDKQNEKLFF.

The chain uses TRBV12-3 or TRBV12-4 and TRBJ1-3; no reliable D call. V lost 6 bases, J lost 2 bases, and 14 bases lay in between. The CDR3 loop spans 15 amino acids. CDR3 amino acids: CASRLGRITGNTIYF. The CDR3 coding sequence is TGTGCCAGCAGGCTTGGGCGGATAACTGGAAACACCATATATTTT.

The CDR3: CASSGHQTRNEKLFF. The CDR3 DNA is TGTGCCAGCAGTGGGCATCAGACCAGGAATGAAAAACTGTTTTTT. V gene TRBV25-1 combines with J gene TRBJ1-4; D is unresolved. Per the germline V gene, CDR1 is MGHDK and CDR2 is SYGVNS. This CDR3 comprises 15 residues. Trimming cost V 4 bases and J 5 bases, with 14 bases left between them.

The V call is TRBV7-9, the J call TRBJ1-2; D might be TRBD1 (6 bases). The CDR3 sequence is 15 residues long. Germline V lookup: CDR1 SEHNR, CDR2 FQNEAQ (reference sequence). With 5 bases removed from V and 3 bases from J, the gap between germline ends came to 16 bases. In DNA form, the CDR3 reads TGTGCCAGCAGCCTGGGAGGGGGACCATACTATGGCTACACCTTC. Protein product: CASSLGGGPYYGYTF.

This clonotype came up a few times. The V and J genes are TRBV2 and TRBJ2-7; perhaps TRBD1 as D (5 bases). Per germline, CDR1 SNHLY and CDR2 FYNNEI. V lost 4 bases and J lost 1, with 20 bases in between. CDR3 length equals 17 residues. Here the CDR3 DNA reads TGTGCCAGCAGTGGGCAGGCGGAACAGGCCAGTTCCTACGAGCAGTACTTC. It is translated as CASSGQAEQASSYEQYF.

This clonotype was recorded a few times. The CDR3 DNA reads as TGTGCCAGCAGCTCACAGGGTATTCGGTACACTGAAGCTTTCTTT. It specifies CASSSQGIRYTEAFF. This chain connects TRBV9 to TRBJ1-1, with D possibly matching TRBD1 (6 bases). Germline V gives CDR1 SGDLS, CDR2 YYNGEE. This CDR3 spans 15 amino acids. The ends were cut back, 4 bases at V and 3 bases at J, with 16 bases in the middle.

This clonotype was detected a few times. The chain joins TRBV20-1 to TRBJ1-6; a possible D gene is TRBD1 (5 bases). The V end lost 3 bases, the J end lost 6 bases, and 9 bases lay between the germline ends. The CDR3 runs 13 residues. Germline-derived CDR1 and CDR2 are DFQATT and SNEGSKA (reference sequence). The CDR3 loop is CSARGGGNSPLHF. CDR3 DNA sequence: TGCAGTGCTAGGGGGGGAGGTAATTCACCCCTCCACTTT.

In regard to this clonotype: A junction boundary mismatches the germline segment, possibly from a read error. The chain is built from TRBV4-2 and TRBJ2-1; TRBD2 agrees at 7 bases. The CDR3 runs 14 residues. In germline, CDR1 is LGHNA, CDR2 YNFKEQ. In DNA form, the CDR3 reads TGTGCCAGCAGCCAAGCGGGGGGTTACAATGGGCAGTTCTTC. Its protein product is CASSQAGGYNGQFF.

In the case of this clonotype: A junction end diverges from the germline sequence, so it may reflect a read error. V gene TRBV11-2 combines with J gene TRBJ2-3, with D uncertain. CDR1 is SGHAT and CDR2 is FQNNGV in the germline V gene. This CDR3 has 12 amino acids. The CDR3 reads CAGSPLSDTQYF. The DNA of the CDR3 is TGTGCCGGCAGCCCGTTATCGGATACGCAGTATTTT.

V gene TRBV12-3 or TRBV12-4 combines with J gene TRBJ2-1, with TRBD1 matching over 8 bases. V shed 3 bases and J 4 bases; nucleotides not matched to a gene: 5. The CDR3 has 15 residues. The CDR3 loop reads CASSLPGGAYNEQFF. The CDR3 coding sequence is TGTGCCAGCAGTTTGCCAGGGGGCGCTTACAATGAGCAGTTCTTC.

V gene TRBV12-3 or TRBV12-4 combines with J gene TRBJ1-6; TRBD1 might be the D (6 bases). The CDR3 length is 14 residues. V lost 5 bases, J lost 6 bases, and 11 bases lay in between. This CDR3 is CASSAGTPNSPLHF. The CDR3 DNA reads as TGTGCCAGCAGTGCCGGGACACCTAATTCACCCCTCCACTTT.

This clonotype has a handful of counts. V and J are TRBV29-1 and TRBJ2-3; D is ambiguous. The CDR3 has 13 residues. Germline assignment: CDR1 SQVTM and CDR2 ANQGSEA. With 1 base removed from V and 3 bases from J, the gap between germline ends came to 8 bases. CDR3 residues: CSVEGYRTDTQYF. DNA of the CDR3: TGCAGCGTTGAAGGGTATAGGACAGATACGCAGTATTTT.

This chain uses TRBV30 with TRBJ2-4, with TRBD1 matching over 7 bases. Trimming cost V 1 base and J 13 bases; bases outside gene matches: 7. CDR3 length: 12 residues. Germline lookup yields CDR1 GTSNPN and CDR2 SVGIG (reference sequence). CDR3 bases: TGTGCCTGGAGTGAGTTTGAGGACAGGCAGTACTTC. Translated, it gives CAWSEFEDRQYF.

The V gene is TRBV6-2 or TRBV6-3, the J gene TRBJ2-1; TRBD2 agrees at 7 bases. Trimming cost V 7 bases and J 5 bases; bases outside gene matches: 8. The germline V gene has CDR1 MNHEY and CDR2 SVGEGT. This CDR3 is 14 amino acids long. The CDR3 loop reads CASTSSGFDNEQFF. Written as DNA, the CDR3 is TGTGCCAGCACCTCTAGCGGATTTGACAATGAGCAGTTCTTC.

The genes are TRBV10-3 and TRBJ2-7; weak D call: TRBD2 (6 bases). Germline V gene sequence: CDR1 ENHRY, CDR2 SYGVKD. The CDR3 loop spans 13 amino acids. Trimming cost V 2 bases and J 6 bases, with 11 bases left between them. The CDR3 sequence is CAISEKEGSEQYF. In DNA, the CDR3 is TGTGCCATCAGTGAGAAGGAGGGATCCGAGCAGTACTTC.

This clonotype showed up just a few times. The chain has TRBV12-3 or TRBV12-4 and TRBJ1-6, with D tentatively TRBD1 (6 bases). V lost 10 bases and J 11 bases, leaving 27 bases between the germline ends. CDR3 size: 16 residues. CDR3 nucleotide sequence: TGTGCCAACACACCCCCCTCAACAGGGTTGAGGACACCCCTCCACTTT. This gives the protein CANTPPSTGLRTPLHF.

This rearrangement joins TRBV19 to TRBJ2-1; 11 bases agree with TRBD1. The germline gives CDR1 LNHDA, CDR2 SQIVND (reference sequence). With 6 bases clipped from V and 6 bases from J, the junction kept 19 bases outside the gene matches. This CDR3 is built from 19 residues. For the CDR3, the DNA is TGTGCCAGTAGGACCACTTCCGGGACAGGGGGTGCTGGTGGCAATGAGCAGTTCTTC. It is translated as CASRTTSGTGGAGGNEQFF.